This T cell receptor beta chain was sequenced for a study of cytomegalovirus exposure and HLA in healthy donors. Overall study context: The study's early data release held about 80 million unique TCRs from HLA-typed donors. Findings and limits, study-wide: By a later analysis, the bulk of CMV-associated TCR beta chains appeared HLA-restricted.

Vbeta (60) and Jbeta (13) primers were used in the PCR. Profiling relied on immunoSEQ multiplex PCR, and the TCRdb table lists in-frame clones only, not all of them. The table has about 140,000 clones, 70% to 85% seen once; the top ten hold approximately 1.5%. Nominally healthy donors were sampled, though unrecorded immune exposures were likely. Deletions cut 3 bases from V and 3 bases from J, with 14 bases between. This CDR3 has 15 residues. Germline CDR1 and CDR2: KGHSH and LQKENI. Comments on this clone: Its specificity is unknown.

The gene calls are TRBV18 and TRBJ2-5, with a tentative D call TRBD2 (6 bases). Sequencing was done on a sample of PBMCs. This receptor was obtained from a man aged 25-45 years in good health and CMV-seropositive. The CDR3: CASSPIRTTKETQYF. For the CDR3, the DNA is TGTGCCAGCTCACCTATTAGGACTACGAAAGAGACCCAGTACTTC.